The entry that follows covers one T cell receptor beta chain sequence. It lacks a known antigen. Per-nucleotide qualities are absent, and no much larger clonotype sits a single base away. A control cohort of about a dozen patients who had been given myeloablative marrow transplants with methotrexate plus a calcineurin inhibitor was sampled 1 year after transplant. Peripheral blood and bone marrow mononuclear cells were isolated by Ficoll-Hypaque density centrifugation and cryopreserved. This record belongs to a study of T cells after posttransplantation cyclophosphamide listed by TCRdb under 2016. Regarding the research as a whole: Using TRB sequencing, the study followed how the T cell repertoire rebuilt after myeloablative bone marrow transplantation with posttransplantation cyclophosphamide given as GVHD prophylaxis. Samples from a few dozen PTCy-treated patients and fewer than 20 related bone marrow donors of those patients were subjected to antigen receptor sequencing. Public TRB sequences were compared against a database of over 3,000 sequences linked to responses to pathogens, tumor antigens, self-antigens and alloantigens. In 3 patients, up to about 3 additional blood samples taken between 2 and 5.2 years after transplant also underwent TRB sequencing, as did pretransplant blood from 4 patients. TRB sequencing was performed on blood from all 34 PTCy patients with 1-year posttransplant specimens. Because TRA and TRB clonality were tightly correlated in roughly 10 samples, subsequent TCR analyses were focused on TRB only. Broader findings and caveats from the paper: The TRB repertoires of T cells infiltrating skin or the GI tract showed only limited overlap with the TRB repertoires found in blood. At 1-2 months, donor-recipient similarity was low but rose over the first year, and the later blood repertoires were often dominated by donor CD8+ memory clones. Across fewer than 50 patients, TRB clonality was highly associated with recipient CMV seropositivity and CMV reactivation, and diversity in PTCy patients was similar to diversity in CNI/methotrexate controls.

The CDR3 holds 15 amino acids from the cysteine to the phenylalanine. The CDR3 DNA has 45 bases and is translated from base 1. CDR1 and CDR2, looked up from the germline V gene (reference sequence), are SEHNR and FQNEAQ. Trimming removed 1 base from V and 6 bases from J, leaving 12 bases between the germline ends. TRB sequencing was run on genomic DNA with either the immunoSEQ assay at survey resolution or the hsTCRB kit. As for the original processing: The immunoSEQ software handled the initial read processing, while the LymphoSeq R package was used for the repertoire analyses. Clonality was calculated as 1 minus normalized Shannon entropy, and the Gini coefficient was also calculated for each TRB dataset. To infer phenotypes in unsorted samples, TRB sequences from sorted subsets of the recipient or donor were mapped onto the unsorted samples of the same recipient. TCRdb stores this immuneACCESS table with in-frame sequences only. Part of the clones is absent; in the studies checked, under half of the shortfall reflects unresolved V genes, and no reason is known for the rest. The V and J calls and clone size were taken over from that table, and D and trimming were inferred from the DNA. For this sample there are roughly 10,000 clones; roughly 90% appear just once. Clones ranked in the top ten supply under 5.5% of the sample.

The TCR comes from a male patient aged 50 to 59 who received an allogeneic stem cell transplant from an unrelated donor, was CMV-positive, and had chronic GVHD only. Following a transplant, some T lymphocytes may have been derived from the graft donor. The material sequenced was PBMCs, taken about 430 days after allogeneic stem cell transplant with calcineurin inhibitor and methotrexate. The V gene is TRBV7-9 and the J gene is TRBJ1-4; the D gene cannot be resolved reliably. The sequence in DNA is TGTGCCAGCAGCTTAGGGGAGGGATCTGATGAAAAACTGTTTTTT. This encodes CASSLGEGSDEKLFF.